The 5 T cell receptor beta chains in this list originate from one sample, sequenced in a study of tumor-infiltrating lymphocytes in primary liver carcinoma. From around 0.5 ug of total RNA, TCR beta-specific cDNA was reverse-transcribed using a constant-region primer. Slightly modified ARM-PCR with three nested multiplex PCR rounds yielded TCR beta libraries. With TRBV1-TRBV30 forward primers and a C-beta reverse primer, the first two PCR rounds were run for roughly 9 cycles each. TCRdb re-called the multiplex PCR reads through MiXCR, storing one row per CDR3 protein. The sample records 180,000 or so distinct CDR3 sequences, 60% being singletons. The authors took blood RNA from unsorted whole blood and also extracted germline DNA. Specimen: peripheral blood. These receptors were taken from a man between 35 and 55 years old with primary liver carcinoma and hepatitis B virus infection.

This clonotype was detected only a few times. The chain links TRBV2 to TRBJ2-1; D gene unclear. The V end lost 3 bases, the J end lost 4 bases, and 13 bases lay between the germline ends. In germline, CDR1 is SNHLY, CDR2 FYNNEI. The CDR3 has 15 amino acids. CDR3: CASSERPYPYNEQFF. CDR3 DNA sequence: TGTGCCAGCAGTGAGAGACCATACCCTTACAATGAGCAGTTCTTC.

Concerning this clonotype itself: Possible read error: a much larger clone is one base away. This chain joins TRBV11-2 and TRBJ2-3; D tentatively fits TRBD1 or TRBD2 (6 bases each). CDR1 is SGHAT and CDR2 is FQNNGV in the germline V gene. V lost 7 bases to trimming and J lost 0 bases, with 17 bases between them. The CDR3 length is 16 residues. In DNA, the CDR3 is TGTGCCAGCAAATGGGGGGCTACCGGTAGCACAGATACGCAGTATTTT. Translated: CASKWGATGSTDTQYF.

This clonotype was picked up one time. A much larger clone differs by one base, so this may be a read error. CDR3 nucleotide sequence: TGTGCCAGCCTGGGACAAGAGACCAAGTACTTC. This gives the protein CASLGQETKYF. J is TRBJ2-5 and V is TRBV6-6, with D maybe TRBD1 (6 bases). The V gene's germline CDR1 is MNHNY and CDR2 SVGAGI (reference sequence). The CDR3 has 11 amino acids.

This clonotype was observed at least ten times. CDR3 coding DNA: TGTGCCAGCAGCTTAAAGAATAGCAATCAGCCCCAGCATTTT. It yields the protein CASSLKNSNQPQHF. The gene calls are TRBV11-2 and TRBJ1-5; D not resolved. Trimming removed 2 bases from V and 0 bases from J, with 5 bases in between. Per germline, CDR1 SGHAT and CDR2 FQNNGV. The length of the CDR3 is 14 residues.

Concerning this clonotype itself: This sequence may be a read error, since a much larger clone differs from it by one base. The chain employs TRBV11-2 and TRBJ2-7; either TRBD1 or TRBD2 may supply D (5 bases each). From germline, CDR1 is SGHAT and CDR2 FQNNGV. The ends were cut back, 1 base at V and 5 bases at J, with 12 bases in the middle. This CDR3 has 14 residues. Here the CDR3 reads CASSLAGTRDEQYF. The CDR3 DNA reads TGTGCCAGCAGCTTAGCTGGGACCCGGGACGAGCAGTACTTC.